This entry concerns a single T cell receptor (beta chain). The sample is drawn from a study of cytomegalovirus exposure and HLA in healthy donors. Researchers ran the PCR with 60 Vbeta and 13 Jbeta primers. Generated by immunoSEQ multiplex PCR, the TCRdb table keeps only in-frame clones and is missing some. The table records 150,000 or so clones, more than 70% of them present only once. The CDR3 sequence is 13 residues long. V was clipped by 4 bases and J by 4 bases, with 7 bases between them. Germline CDR1 LNHDA, CDR2 SQIVND (reference sequence). This receptor was obtained from a man aged 25-45 years in good health and CMV-seronegative. The chain recombines TRBV19 with TRBJ1-4; no definite D call. The sample was PBMCs. The CDR3 sequence is CASSTVVNEKLFF. CDR3 in DNA: TGTGCCAGTAGTACCGTCGTTAATGAAAAACTGTTTTTT.